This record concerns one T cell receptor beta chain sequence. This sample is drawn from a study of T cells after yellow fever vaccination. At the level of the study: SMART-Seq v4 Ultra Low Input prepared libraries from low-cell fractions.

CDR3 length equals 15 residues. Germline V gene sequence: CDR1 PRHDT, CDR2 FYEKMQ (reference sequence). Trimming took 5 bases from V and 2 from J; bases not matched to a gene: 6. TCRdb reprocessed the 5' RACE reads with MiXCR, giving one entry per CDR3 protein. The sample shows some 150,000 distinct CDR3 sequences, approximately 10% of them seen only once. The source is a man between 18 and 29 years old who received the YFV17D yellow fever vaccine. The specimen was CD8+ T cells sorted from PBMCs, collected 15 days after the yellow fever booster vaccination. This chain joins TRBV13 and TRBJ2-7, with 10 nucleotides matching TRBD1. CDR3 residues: CASSGDRGQTYEQYF. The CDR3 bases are TGTGCCAGCAGCGGAGACAGGGGGCAGACCTACGAGCAGTACTTC.